These T cell receptor beta chains were read from a single sample in a study of CD4 T cells in relation to SARS-CoV-2 and coronaviruses. The repertoire was sequenced with immunoSEQ multiplex PCR; TCRdb's copy has only in-frame clones and lacks some. This table holds some 70,000 clones, 90% to 95% found once. The sequencing input was naive CD4+ T cells from PBMCs. Receptors originate from a human donor in good health. CDR3s include the opening cysteine and the closing phenylalanine or tryptophan. Each record gives: CDR3 DNA, CDR3 protein, J gene, V gene, D gene, clone size. A D gene is named only where the DNA matches it firmly. Only some rows state a clone size, as once, few, many or a class for expanded clones.

TGCGCCAGCAGCTTGCCGCAGGGCAGGGGGGAGACCCAGTACTTC	CASSLPQGRGETQYF	TRBJ2-5	TRBV5-1	TRBD1	once
TGTGCCAGCTCACCCGGGGGACAGCGCACAGATACGCAGTATTTT	CASSPGGQRTDTQYF	TRBJ2-3	TRBV18	NA	NA
TGTGCCAGCAGCCGAGGAGGGATGAGGATTGGGGCCAACGTCCTGACTTTC	CASSRGGMRIGANVLTF	TRBJ2-6	TRBV7-3	NA	NA
TGTGCCAGCTCAATATCGACAGGGGGACACACTGAAGCTTTCTTT	CASSISTGGHTEAFF	TRBJ1-1	TRBV18	TRBD1	NA
TGTGCCAGCAGTTTAGGGGGGGCGCACTACGAGCAGTACTTC	CASSLGGAHYEQYF	TRBJ2-7	TRBV28	NA	NA
TGTGCCACCAGCAGAGTTTGGAAAGGGAGCTATGGCTACACCTTC	CATSRVWKGSYGYTF	TRBJ1-2	TRBV15	NA	NA
TGTGCCACCAGTGACCCTGCCGGGACGACAGATACGCAGTATTTT	CATSDPAGTTDTQYF	TRBJ2-3	TRBV24-1	NA	NA
TGTGCCAGCAGTTTACCAGGAACCCACAATGAGCAGTTCTTC	CASSLPGTHNEQFF	TRBJ2-1	TRBV28	NA	once
TGTGCCAGCAGCCAAGATCAGCAGGTCCAGGGAGACTCTGGAAACACCATATATTTT	CASSQDQQVQGDSGNTIYF	TRBJ1-3	TRBV3-1/TRBV3-2	NA	once
TGTGCCAGCAGGGACAGGGCGAACACCGGGGAGCTGTTTTTT	CASRDRANTGELFF	TRBJ2-2	TRBV7-3	TRBD1	NA
TGTGCCAGCAGCATACAGGGAAGCAACGTCCTGACTTTC	CASSIQGSNVLTF	TRBJ2-6	TRBV7-8	NA	NA
TGCGCCAGCAGCTGGTCGGGAACCAGCAATCAGCCCCAGCATTTT	CASSWSGTSNQPQHF	TRBJ1-5	TRBV5-1	NA	few
TGTGCCAGCAGCATCGCGTCGCGGGGGGAGGGTGGCTACACCTTC	CASSIASRGEGGYTF	TRBJ1-2	TRBV6-1	NA	NA
TGTGCCAGCAGCCAATCCCACGGGACAGGGAAGGGCAGGGCCCTCCACTTT	CASSQSHGTGKGRALHF	TRBJ1-6	TRBV3-1/TRBV3-2	TRBD1	few
TGTGCCAGCAGAATAGAGAGGAACACTGAAGCTTTCTTT	CASRIERNTEAFF	TRBJ1-1	TRBV2	NA	NA
TGCGCCAGTCGTTTAGGGGACTATGGCTACACCTTC	CASRLGDYGYTF	TRBJ1-2	TRBV10-2	NA	NA
TGTGCCAGCAGCGACTACCCTTTAAGTAAGGAGCAGTTCTTC	CASSDYPLSKEQFF	TRBJ2-1	TRBV5-4	NA	NA
TGTGCCAGCAGTTTTGGGGGTAGAGCGCAGCCCCAGCATTTT	CASSFGGRAQPQHF	TRBJ1-5	TRBV28	NA	NA
TGCAGCGTTGGACAGGGCTGGAGCAATCAGCCCCAGCATTTT	CSVGQGWSNQPQHF	TRBJ1-5	TRBV29-1	TRBD1	NA
TGTGCCAGCAGTGTAAGCCGGTCAATCGGGAATTCACCCCTCCACTTT	CASSVSRSIGNSPLHF	TRBJ1-6	TRBV2	NA	NA
TGCGCCAGCAGCTTGGGGGACAGGGAACACAATGAGCAGTTCTTC	CASSLGDREHNEQFF	TRBJ2-1	TRBV5-1	TRBD1	NA
TGCGCCAGCAGCTTGGCGGGGGGTTTGGGCACTGAAGCTTTCTTT	CASSLAGGLGTEAFF	TRBJ1-1	TRBV5-1	NA	NA
TGTGCCAGCAGGGAACAGGGGGAGCCTAATGAAAAACTGTTTTTT	CASREQGEPNEKLFF	TRBJ1-4	TRBV6-4	TRBD1	NA
TGTGCCAGCTCACCACGGGGACTAGCGGGGTCGAACACCGGGGAGCTGTTTTTT	CASSPRGLAGSNTGELFF	TRBJ2-2	TRBV18	TRBD2	NA
TGTGCCAGCAGAACCGGGACAGGGGCGATGAACACTGAAGCTTTCTTT	CASRTGTGAMNTEAFF	TRBJ1-1	TRBV5-4	TRBD1	NA
TGTGCCAGCAGCCGGGACACAGGGGGCACTCGCAATGAAAAACTGTTTTTT	CASSRDTGGTRNEKLFF	TRBJ1-4	TRBV5-4	TRBD1	once
TGCGCCAGCAGCTTCTCTGGTAGCGGGAGCATGGGGTCAGGCAATGAGCAGTTCTTC	CASSFSGSGSMGSGNEQFF	TRBJ2-1	TRBV5-1	TRBD2	NA
TGTGCCAGCAGTTCAGACAGGATCTACGAGCAGTACTTC	CASSSDRIYEQYF	TRBJ2-7	TRBV6-2/TRBV6-3	NA	NA
TGTGCCAGCAGTGAAGGGGGCGGGAGGGTAAATGAGCAGTTCTTC	CASSEGGGRVNEQFF	TRBJ2-1	TRBV6-1	TRBD2	NA
TGTGCCAGCAGTCGTAACCCCCTCTCCTACGAGCAGTACTTC	CASSRNPLSYEQYF	TRBJ2-7	TRBV25-1	NA	NA
TGCGCCAGCAGTGGGGTAACAGAGAACACTGAAGCTTTCTTT	CASSGVTENTEAFF	TRBJ1-1	TRBV5-1	NA	NA
TGTGCCAGCAGCTTCGGGCTAGCGGGAGGCGGTGAGCAGTTCTTC	CASSFGLAGGGEQFF	TRBJ2-1	TRBV7-9	TRBD2	NA